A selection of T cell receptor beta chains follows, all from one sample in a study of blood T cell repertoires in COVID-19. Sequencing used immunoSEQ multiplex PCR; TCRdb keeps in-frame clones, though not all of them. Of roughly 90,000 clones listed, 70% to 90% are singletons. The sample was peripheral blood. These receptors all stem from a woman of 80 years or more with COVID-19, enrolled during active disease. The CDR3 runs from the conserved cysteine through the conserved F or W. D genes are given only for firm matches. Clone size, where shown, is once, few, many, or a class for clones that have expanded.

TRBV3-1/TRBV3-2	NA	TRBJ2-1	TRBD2	CASSLSSGRASYNEQFF	TGTGCCAGCAGCCTGAGTAGCGGGAGGGCATCCTACAATGAGCAGTTCTTC
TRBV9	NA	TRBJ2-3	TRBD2	CASSLLGLAGGPNTQYF	TGTGCCAGCAGCCTCCTGGGACTAGCGGGGGGGCCGAATACGCAGTATTTT
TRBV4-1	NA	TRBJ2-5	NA	CASSQDSAGGQETQYF	TGCGCCAGCAGCCAAGATTCGGCCGGGGGCCAAGAGACCCAGTACTTC
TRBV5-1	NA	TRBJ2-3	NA	CASSLEPTDTQYF	TGCGCCAGCAGCTTGGAGCCCACAGATACGCAGTATTTT
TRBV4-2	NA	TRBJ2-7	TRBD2	CASSQGLAGGPLGYEQYF	TGTGCCAGCAGCCAAGGACTAGCGGGGGGGCCCCTAGGCTACGAGCAGTACTTC
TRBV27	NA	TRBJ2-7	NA	CASSQLDSSYEQYF	TGTGCCAGCAGCCAGCTGGACAGCTCCTACGAGCAGTACTTC
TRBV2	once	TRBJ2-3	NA	CASKLDGDTQYF	TGTGCCAGCAAGCTAGATGGAGATACGCAGTATTTT
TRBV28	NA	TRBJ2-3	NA	CASRPPLADSTDTQYF	TGTGCCAGCAGACCCCCCTTAGCGGACAGCACAGATACGCAGTATTTT
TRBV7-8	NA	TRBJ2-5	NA	CASSSRPGTVAQETQYF	TGTGCCAGCAGCTCCCGTCCCGGGACTGTAGCCCAAGAGACCCAGTACTTC
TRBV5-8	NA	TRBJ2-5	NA	CASSLWRVRETQYF	TGTGCCAGCAGCTTATGGAGGGTCCGAGAGACCCAGTACTTC
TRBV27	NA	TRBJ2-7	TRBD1	CASSYGQGASEQYF	TGTGCCAGCAGTTACGGACAGGGGGCTTCCGAGCAGTACTTC
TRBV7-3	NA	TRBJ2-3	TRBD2	CASSQALGLAGITDTQYF	TGTGCCAGCAGCCAAGCACTGGGACTAGCGGGGATCACAGATACGCAGTATTTT
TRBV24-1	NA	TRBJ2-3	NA	CATSDLTRGTDTQYF	TGTGCCACCAGTGATTTAACTAGAGGCACAGATACGCAGTATTTT
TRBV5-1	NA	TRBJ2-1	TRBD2	CASSVPSGRRNEQFF	TGCGCCAGCAGCGTTCCTAGCGGGAGGCGGAATGAGCAGTTCTTC
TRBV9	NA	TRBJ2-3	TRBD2	CASSGLAGTDTQYF	TGTGCCAGCAGCGGACTAGCGGGCACAGATACGCAGTATTTT
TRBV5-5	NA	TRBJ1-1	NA	CASSLVLRDTEAFF	TGTGCCAGCAGCTTGGTATTGCGCGACACTGAAGCTTTCTTT
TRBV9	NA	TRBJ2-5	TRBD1	CASSDGWDRGLETQYF	TGTGCCAGCAGCGACGGCTGGGACAGGGGGCTGGAGACCCAGTACTTC
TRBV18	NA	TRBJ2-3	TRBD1	CASSPRTGEADTQYF	TGTGCCAGCTCACCAAGGACAGGGGAAGCAGATACGCAGTATTTT
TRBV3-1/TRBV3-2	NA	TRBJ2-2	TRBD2	CASSLLAGAWGELFF	TGTGCCAGCAGCCTGTTAGCGGGAGCTTGGGGGGAGCTGTTTTTT
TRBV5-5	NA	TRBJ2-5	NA	CASSLAGVGETQYF	TGTGCCAGCAGCTTGGCCGGGGTAGGGGAGACCCAGTACTTC
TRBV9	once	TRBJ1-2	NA	CASSVGAGRKYGYTF	TGTGCCAGCAGCGTAGGGGCAGGAAGGAAATATGGCTACACCTTC
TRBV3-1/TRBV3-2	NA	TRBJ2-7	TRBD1	CASSQKTTGAHYEQYF	TGTGCCAGCAGCCAAAAAACCACAGGGGCTCACTACGAGCAGTACTTC
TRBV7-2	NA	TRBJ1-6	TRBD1	CASSSGTVRSNSPLHF	TGTGCCAGCAGCTCCGGGACAGTCCGGTCCAATTCACCCCTCCACTTT
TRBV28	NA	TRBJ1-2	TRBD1	CASTLSGTGGELYGYTF	TGTGCCAGCACCCTTTCGGGTACAGGGGGCGAATTATATGGCTACACCTTC
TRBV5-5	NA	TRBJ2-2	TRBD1	CASSPRQGGTGELFF	TGTGCCAGCAGCCCACGACAGGGGGGCACCGGGGAGCTGTTTTTT
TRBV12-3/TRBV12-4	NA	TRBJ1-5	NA	CAPYRNNQPQHF	TGTGCCCCTTACAGGAACAATCAGCCCCAGCATTTT
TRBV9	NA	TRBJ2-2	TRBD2	CASSVAAGGGTGELFF	TGTGCCAGCAGCGTAGCCGCGGGCGGGGGCACCGGGGAGCTGTTTTTT
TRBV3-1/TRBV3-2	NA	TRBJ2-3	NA	CASSQERGYWTDLTDTQYF	TGTGCCAGCAGCCAAGAGAGAGGGTATTGGACTGACCTCACAGATACGCAGTATTTT
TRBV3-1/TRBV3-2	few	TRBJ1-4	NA	CASSLLGGDEKLFF	TGTGCCAGCAGCCTCCTAGGGGGGGATGAAAAACTGTTTTTT
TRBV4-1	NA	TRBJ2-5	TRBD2	CASSQDRIAGGGETQYF	TGCGCCAGCAGCCAAGATAGGATAGCGGGAGGGGGAGAGACCCAGTACTTC
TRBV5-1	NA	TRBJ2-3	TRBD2	CASSLELAGGTLTDTQYF	TGCGCCAGCAGCTTGGAACTAGCGGGAGGGACCCTCACAGATACGCAGTATTTT
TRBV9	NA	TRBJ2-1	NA	CASSVAAGSSYNEQFF	TGTGCCAGCAGCGTAGCGGCGGGGAGCTCCTACAATGAGCAGTTCTTC
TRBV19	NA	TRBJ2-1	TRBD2	CASSIATSGLNEQFF	TGTGCCAGTAGTATAGCGACTAGCGGGCTCAATGAGCAGTTCTTC
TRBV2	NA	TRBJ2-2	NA	CASGRIAGELFF	TGTGCCAGCGGGAGGATTGCCGGGGAGCTGTTTTTT
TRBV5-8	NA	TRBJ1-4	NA	CASSSRGNRKLFF	TGTGCCAGCAGTTCTAGGGGTAACAGAAAACTGTTTTTT
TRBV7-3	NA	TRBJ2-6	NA	CASSIQSSGANVLTF	TGTGCCAGCAGCATACAGAGCTCTGGGGCCAACGTCCTGACTTTC
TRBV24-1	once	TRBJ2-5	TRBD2	CATSDRRTSGQETQYF	TGTGCCACCAGTGACCGCCGGACTAGCGGCCAAGAGACCCAGTACTTC
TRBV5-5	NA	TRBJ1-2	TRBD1	CASSLGQAGYTF	TGTGCCAGCAGCCTAGGACAGGCTGGCTACACCTTC
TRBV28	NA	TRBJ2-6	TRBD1	CASSLGQGWANVLTF	TGTGCCAGCAGTTTAGGACAGGGGTGGGCCAACGTCCTGACTTTC
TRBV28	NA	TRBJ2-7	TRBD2	CAISPSGGRVNEQYF	TGTGCCATCAGTCCCTCGGGGGGAAGGGTGAACGAGCAGTACTTC
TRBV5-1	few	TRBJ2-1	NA	CASSLGQGYNEQFF	TGCGCCAGCAGCTTGGGGCAGGGATACAATGAGCAGTTCTTC
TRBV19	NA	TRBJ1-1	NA	CASSPPGLLNTEAFF	TGTGCCAGTAGTCCCCCGGGACTGTTGAACACTGAAGCTTTCTTT
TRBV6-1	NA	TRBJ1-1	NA	CASSEYRVTEAFF	TGTGCCAGCAGTGAATACAGGGTTACTGAAGCTTTCTTT
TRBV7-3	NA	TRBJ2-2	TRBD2	CASSSGLVPGELFF	TGTGCCAGCAGCTCGGGACTAGTCCCCGGGGAGCTGTTTTTT
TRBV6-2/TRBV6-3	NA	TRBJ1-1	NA	CASSYNPETEAFF	TGTGCCAGCAGTTACAACCCGGAGACTGAAGCTTTCTTT
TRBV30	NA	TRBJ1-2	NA	CAWSVQGLYGYTF	TGTGCCTGGAGTGTACAGGGTCTCTATGGCTACACCTTC
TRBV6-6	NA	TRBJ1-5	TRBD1	CASKGPGQGGNQPQHF	TGTGCCAGCAAGGGACCGGGACAGGGTGGCAATCAGCCCCAGCATTTT
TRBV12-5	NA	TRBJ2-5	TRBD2	CASGLAGAETQYF	TGTGCTAGTGGTTTAGCGGGAGCCGAGACCCAGTACTTC
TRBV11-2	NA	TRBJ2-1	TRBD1	CASSSQGAGSYNEQFF	TGTGCCAGCAGCTCACAGGGGGCCGGGTCCTACAATGAGCAGTTCTTC
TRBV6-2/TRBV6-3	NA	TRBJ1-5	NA	CASSYTTPYQPQHF	TGTGCCAGCAGTTACACAACCCCCTATCAGCCCCAGCATTTT
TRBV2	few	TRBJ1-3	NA	CASRVRRGWGNTIYF	TGTGCCAGCAGGGTCCGACGCGGGTGGGGAAACACCATATATTTT
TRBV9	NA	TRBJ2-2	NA	CASSAYGGELFF	TGTGCCAGCAGCGCCTACGGCGGGGAGCTGTTTTTT
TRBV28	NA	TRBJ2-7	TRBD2	CASSLYLAGDYEQYF	TGTGCCAGCAGTTTATACCTAGCGGGGGACTACGAGCAGTACTTC
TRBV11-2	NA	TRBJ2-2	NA	CASSEDRWNTGELFF	TGTGCCAGCAGCGAGGACAGATGGAACACCGGGGAGCTGTTTTTT
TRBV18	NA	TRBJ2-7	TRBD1	CASSENRGLNEQYF	TGTGCCAGCTCAGAGAACAGGGGGCTTAATGAGCAGTACTTC
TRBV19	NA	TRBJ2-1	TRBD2	CARIAGGLGEQFF	TGTGCCAGGATAGCGGGGGGGCTGGGTGAGCAGTTCTTC